The following is a T cell receptor beta chain sequence with its context. The antigen is unknown. The sample is drawn from a study of cytomegalovirus exposure and HLA in healthy donors. Between the trimmed V and J ends, which lost 6 bases and 4 bases, there was a span of 10 bases. Per germline, CDR1 SNHLY and CDR2 FYNNEI. The CDR3 has 13 residues. Study-wide results and caveats: Rare sequences made up most TCRs, while some public TCRs were found in many donors.

The study ran its PCR with 60 Vbeta and 13 Jbeta primers. In the study's own analysis: An analysis that came later counted 80 million or so unique TCR beta chains, approximately 10 million shared. Libraries were prepared by immunoSEQ multiplex PCR; TCRdb keeps only in-frame clonotypes and omits some of them. V and J calls and clone size are those listed in that table; D and trimming were worked out from the DNA. The table records some 140,000 clones, more than 70% of them present only once. This rearrangement joins TRBV2 to TRBJ2-1, with D possibly being TRBD2 (6 bases). The receptor was isolated from a man aged 25 to 45 in good health and CMV-seronegative. Sequencing used PBMCs. CDR3 residues: CASRASGYNEQFF. CDR3 DNA sequence: TGTGCCAGCAGAGCCAGCGGGTACAATGAGCAGTTCTTC.